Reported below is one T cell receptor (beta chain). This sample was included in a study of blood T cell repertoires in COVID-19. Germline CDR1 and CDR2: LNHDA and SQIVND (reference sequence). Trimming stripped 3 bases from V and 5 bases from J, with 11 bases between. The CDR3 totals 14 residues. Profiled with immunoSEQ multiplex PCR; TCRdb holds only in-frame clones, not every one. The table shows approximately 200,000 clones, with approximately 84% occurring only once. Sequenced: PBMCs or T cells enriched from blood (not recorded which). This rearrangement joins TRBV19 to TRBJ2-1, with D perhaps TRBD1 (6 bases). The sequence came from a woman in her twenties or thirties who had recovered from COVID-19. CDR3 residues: CASSMYRVDNEQFF. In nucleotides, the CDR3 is TGTGCCAGTAGTATGTACAGGGTCGACAATGAGCAGTTCTTC.